These 4 T cell receptor beta chains were all obtained from the same sample, sequenced in a study of OX40 agonist ivuxolimab in advanced cancers. The table came from immunoSEQ multiplex PCR; TCRdb's copy has only in-frame clones and leaves some out. The sample records about 76,000 clones, approximately 83% being singletons. Sequences were derived from CD4+ or CD8+ T cells sorted from blood, sampled in a trial of the OX40 agonist ivuxolimab. These TCRs come from an adult with an advanced solid tumor such as melanoma, head and neck, liver or kidney cancer.

The chain employs TRBV4-2 and TRBJ2-5, with 8 bases lining up with TRBD2. The CDR3 runs 17 residues. Per germline, CDR1 LGHNA and CDR2 YNFKEQ. Trimming removed 0 bases from V and 4 bases from J; junction bases left unmatched: 10. CDR3 nucleotides: TGTGCCAGCAGCCAAGATAACGCCGGGGGGGGAGTAGAGACCCAGTACTTC. The encoded protein is CASSQDNAGGGVETQYF.

The rearrangement joins TRBV11-2 to TRBJ1-2; no clear D. CDR1 is SGHAT, CDR2 FQNNGV, per germline. CDR3 length equals 14 residues. Trimming removed 5 bases at V and 7 bases at J, with 17 bases between. The chain's CDR3 is CASSRSSRRGGYTF. The DNA of the CDR3 is TGTGCCAGCAGCCGGAGTTCCAGACGGGGTGGCTACACCTTC.

The chain recombines TRBV19 with TRBJ2-7; D perhaps matches TRBD1 (6 bases). With 5 bases removed from V and 7 bases from J, the gap between germline ends came to 33 bases. Germline lookup yields CDR1 LNHDA and CDR2 SQIVND (reference sequence). The CDR3 totals 19 residues. The CDR3 sequence: CASSQTGQGGLLLLQEQYF. The CDR3, as DNA: TGTGCCAGTAGTCAAACGGGACAAGGGGGTCTACTACTACTACAGGAGCAGTACTTC.

The chain recombines TRBV18 with TRBJ1-2, with D possibly being TRBD1 (6 bases). CDR1 is KGHSH and CDR2 is LQKENI in the germline V gene. The CDR3 consists of 14 residues. The V end was cut by 6 bases, the J end by 6 bases, with 17 bases between. CDR3 bases: TGTGCCAGCTCCCCGCTTTCGGCAGGGGATGGCTACACCTTC. Its translation: CASSPLSAGDGYTF.